This T cell receptor (beta chain) was sequenced for a study of T-cell reconstitution after alpha-beta-depleted transplantation in children. This clonotype was seen a handful of times. This CDR3 is built from 17 residues. It was with unique molecular identifiers that the TCRbeta library was prepared. One entry per CDR3 protein, called by TCRdb with MiXCR from the PCR reads. The table records 300,000 to 400,000 distinct CDR3 sequences, more than 10% of them present only once. This sequence was found in a human donor who donated a stem cell graft to a child with Fanconi anemia. This chain connects TRBV21-1 to TRBJ1-5; the D call TRBD1 from the table was never checked on the DNA. TRBV21-1 is noted as a pseudogene. This material consisted of PBMCs, taken from the stem cell graft. CDR3 DNA: TGTGCCAGCAGCAAAGGGGGGGACAGGAGTGGTATGCAGCCCCAGCATTTT. Its translation: CASSKGGDRSGMQPQHF.